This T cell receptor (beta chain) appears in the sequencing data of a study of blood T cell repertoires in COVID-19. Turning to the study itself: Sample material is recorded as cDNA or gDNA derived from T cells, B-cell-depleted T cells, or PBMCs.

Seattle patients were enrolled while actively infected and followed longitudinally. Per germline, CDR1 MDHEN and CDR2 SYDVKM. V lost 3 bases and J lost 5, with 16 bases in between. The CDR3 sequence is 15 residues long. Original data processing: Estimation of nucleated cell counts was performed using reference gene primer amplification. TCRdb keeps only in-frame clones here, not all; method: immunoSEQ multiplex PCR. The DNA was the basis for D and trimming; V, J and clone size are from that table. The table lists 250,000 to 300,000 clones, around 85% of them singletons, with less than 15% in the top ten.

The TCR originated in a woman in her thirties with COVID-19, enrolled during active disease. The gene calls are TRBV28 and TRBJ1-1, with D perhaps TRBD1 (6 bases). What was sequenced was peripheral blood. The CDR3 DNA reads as TGTGCCAGCAGTTTTGGGGACAAAGTACAGACTGAAGCTTTCTTT. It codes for CASSFGDKVQTEAFF.